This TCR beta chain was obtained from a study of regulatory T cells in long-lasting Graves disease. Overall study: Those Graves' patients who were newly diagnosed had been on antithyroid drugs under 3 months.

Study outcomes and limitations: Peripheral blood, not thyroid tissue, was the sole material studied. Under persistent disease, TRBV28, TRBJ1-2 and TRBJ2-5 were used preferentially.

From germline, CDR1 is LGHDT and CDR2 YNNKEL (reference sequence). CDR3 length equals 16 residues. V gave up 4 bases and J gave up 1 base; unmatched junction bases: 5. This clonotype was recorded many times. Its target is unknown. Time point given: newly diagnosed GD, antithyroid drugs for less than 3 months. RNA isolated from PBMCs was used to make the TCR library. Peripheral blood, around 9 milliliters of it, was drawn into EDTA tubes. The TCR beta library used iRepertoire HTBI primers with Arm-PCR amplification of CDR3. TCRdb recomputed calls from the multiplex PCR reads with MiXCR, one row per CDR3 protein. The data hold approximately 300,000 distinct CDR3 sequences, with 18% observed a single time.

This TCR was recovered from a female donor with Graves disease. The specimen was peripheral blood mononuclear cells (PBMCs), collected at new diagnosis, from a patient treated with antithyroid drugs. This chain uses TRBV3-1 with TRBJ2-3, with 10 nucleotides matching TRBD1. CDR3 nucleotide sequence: TGTGCCAGCAGCCCCCCCGGGACAGGGGGCACAGATACGCAGTATTTT. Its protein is CASSPPGTGGTDTQYF.